The T cell receptor beta chain under discussion was sequenced for a study of blood T cell repertoires in COVID-19. Turning to the study itself: The origin of the acute and convalescent COVID-19 samples was the United States, Italy and Spain. In each case, the material was cDNA or gDNA derived from T cells, B-cell-depleted T cells, or PBMCs.

As handled by the study authors: Researchers report that nucleated cell counts were estimated from reference gene primer amplification. Sequencing was performed with immunoSEQ multiplex PCR; in TCRdb, only in-frame clones are kept and a portion is missing. V, J and clone size were drawn from that table, and D and trimming were deduced from the DNA. Among fewer than 150,000 clones listed, approximately 86% were seen once. The CDR3 is made up of 15 amino acids. Germline V gene data show CDR1 as LGHDT and CDR2 as YNNKEL (reference sequence). The junction had 4 bases not matched to a gene; V was cut back by 0 bases and J by 2 bases.

J is TRBJ2-7 and V is TRBV3-1 (or the pseudogene TRBV3-2), with 7 bases that match TRBD2. This TCR was recovered from a woman between 50 and 59 years old who had recovered from COVID-19. The sequenced sample consisted of peripheral blood. This CDR3 reads CASSQDWAGAYEQYF. The DNA of the CDR3 is TGTGCCAGCAGCCAAGATTGGGCGGGAGCCTACGAGCAGTACTTC.